Detailed here is one TCR beta chain. What it recognizes is unknown. The V segment lost 3 bases and the J segment 8 bases; nucleotides outside the gene matches: 6. In germline, CDR1 is MGHRA, CDR2 YSYEKL. The CDR3 has 13 amino acids. Clones were read by immunoSEQ multiplex PCR, and TCRdb kept only the in-frame ones, dropping some. The sample holds around 26,000 clones, 65% to 90% seen once. The data stem from a study of PD-L1 blockade in urothelial cancer. Study in general: Patients took up atezolizumab in about 2014 at 1,200 mg intravenously every 3 weeks. Most patients, twenty-five of 29, were males with bladder-origin cancer. Prior chemotherapy regimens per patient numbered 0 to 3. Study outcomes and limitations: Lower than median blood TCR clonality before treatment predicted better survival.

This specimen was PBMCs, taken around atezolizumab (anti-PD-L1) treatment. The sequence derives from a man between 60 and 70 years old with urothelial cancer. The chain combines TRBV4-1 with TRBJ1-1, with TRBD1 matching over 7 bases. Here the CDR3 DNA reads TGCGCCAGCAGCCATGCCGACAGGGCCGAAGCTTTCTTT. Translating it yields CASSHADRAEAFF.